This record looks at one T cell receptor beta chain sequence and its context. Antigen unknown. This CDR3 comprises 13 residues. Between the trimmed V and J ends, which lost 5 bases and 3 bases, there was a span of 10 bases. This specimen belongs to a study of T cell responses to AZD1222 COVID-19 vaccine. Repertoires were generated with immunoSEQ multiplex PCR, while TCRdb's copy carries only in-frame clones and drops some. The sample records 100,000 to 150,000 clones, about 90% being singletons. Study-level results: Spike was spanned by vaccine-associated CD4 TCRs, which were dominant at 160-218 and 743-854. Clonal diversity may have been underestimated in mostly white British donors.

The receptor comes from an adult who received the AZD1222 COVID-19 vaccine. Material: peripheral blood, obtained 28 days after the second AZD1222 dose. The gene calls are TRBV12-3 or TRBV12-4 and TRBJ1-1; D may be TRBD1 (6 bases). The CDR3 sequence is CASSQQGYTEAFF. CDR3 nucleotide sequence: TGTGCCAGCAGTCAACAGGGATACACTGAAGCTTTCTTT.